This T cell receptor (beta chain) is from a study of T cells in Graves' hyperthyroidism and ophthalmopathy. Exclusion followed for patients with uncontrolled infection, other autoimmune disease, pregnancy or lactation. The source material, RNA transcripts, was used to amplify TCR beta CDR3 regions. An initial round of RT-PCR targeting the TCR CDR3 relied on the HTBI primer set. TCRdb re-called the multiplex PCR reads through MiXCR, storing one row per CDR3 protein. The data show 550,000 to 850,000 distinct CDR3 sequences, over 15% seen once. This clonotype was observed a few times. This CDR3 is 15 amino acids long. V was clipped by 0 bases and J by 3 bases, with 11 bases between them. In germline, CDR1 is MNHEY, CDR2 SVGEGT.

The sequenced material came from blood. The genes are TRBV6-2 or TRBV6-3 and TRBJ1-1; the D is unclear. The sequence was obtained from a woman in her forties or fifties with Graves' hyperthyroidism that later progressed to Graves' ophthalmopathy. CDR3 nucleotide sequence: TGTGCCAGCAGTTACTCGAGGAGCCGGCACACTGAAGCTTTCTTT. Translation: CASSYSRSRHTEAFF.